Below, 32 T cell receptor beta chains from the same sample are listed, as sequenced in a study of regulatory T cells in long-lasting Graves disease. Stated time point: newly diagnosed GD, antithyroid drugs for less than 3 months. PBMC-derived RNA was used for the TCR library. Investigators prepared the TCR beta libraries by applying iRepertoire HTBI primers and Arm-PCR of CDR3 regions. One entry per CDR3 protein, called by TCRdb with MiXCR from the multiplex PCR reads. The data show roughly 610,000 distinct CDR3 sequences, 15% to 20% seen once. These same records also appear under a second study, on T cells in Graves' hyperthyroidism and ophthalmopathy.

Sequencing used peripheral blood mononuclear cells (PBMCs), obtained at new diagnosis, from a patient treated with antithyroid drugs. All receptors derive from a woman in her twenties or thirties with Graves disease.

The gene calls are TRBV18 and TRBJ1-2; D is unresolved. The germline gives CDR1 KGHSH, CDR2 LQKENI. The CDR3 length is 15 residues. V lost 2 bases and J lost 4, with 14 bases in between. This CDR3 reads CASSPSPTSSYGYTF. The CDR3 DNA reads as TGTGCCAGCTCACCATCCCCGACAAGTTCCTATGGCTACACCTTC.

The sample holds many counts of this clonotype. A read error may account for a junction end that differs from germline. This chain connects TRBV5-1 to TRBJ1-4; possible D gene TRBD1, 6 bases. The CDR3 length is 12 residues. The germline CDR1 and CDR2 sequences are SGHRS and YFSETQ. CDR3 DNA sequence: TGTGCCAGCAGCTTGGACAGTGAAAAACTGTTTTTT. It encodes CASSLDSEKLFF.

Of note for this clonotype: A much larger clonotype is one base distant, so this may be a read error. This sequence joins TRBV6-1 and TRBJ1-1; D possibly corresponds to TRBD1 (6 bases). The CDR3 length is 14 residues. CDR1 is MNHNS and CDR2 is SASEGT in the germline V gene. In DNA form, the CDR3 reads TGTGCCAGCAGAGAAGTCCAGGGGCTGGGGAAAGCTTTCTTT. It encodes CASREVQGLGKAFF.

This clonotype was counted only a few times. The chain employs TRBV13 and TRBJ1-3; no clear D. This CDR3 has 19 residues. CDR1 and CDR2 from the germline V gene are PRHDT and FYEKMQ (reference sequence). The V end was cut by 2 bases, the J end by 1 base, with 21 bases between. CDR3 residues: CASSLSPRQKRVSGNTIYF. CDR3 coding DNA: TGTGCCAGCAGCTTATCCCCCCGGCAAAAGCGGGTGTCTGGAAACACCATATATTTT.

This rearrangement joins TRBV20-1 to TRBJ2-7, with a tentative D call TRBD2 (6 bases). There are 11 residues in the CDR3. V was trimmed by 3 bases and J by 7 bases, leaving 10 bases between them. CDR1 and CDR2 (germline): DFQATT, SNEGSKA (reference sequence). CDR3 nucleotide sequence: TGCAGTGCTAGTGAACTAGCAGAGCAGTACTTC. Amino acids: CSASELAEQYF.

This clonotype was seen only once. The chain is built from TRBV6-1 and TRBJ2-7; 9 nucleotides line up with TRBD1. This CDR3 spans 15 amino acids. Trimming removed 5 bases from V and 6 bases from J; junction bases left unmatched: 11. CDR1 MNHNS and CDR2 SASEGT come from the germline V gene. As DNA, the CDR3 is TGTGCCAGCAGTCGAGACAGGGGGGCGGTTGGCGAGCAGTACTTC. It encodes CASSRDRGAVGEQYF.

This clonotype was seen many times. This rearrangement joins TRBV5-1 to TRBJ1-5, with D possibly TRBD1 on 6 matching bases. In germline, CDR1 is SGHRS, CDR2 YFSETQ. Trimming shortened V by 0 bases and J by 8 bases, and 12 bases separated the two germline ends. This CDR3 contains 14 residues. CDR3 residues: CASSLEQGGEPQHF. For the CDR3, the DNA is TGCGCCAGCAGCTTGGAACAGGGCGGTGAGCCCCAGCATTTT.

For the CDR3, the DNA is TGTGCCAGCAGGGTCACAGGGGGTGGAAACACCATATATTTT. This encodes CASRVTGGGNTIYF. This chain links TRBV7-2 with TRBJ1-3; 8 nucleotides match TRBD1. CDR3 length: 14 residues. J gave up 3 bases and V 6 bases, and 4 bases lay outside the gene matches. Germline V gene lookup returns CDR1 SGHTA and CDR2 FQGNSA.

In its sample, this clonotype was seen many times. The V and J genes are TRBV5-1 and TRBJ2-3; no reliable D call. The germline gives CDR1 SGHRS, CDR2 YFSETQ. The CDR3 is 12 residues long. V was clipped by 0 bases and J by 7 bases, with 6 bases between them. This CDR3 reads CASSLDVYTQYF. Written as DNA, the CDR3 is TGCGCCAGCAGCTTGGATGTGTATACGCAGTATTTT.

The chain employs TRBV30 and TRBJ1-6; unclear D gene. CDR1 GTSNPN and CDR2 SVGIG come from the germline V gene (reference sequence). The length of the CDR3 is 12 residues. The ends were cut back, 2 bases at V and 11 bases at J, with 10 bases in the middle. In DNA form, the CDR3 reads TGTGCCTGGAGTCTTGGGAATACACCCCTCCACTTT. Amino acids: CAWSLGNTPLHF.

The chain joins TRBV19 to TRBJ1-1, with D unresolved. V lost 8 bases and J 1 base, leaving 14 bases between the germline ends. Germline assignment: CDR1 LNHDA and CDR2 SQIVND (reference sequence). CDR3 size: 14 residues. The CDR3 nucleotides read TGTGCCAGTGAAGAATGGGGAGAGAACACTGAAGCTTTCTTT. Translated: CASEEWGENTEAFF.

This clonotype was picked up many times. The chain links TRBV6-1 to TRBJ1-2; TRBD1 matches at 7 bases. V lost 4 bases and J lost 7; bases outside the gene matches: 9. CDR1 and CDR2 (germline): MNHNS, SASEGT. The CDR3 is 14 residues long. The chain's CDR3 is CASSADTGALGYTF. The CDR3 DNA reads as TGTGCCAGCAGTGCGGACACAGGGGCCCTTGGCTACACCTTC.

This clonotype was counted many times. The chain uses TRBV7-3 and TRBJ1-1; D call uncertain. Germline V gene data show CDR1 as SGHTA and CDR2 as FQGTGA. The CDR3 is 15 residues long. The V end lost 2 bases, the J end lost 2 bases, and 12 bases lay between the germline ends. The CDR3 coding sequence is TGTGCCAGCAGCTTAGGTTCGGCGGGTAACACTGAAGCTTTCTTT. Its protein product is CASSLGSAGNTEAFF.

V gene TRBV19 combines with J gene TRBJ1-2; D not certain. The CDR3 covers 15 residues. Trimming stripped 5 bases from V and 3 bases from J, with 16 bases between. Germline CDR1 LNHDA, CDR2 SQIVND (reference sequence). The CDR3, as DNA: TGTGCCAGTAGTCCCCTAGGTCGGATCGACTATGGCTACACCTTC. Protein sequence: CASSPLGRIDYGYTF.

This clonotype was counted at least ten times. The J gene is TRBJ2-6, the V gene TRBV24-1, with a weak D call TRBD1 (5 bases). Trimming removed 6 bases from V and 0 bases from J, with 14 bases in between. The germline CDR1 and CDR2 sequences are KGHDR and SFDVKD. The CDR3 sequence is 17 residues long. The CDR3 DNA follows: TGTGCCACCAGTATTCGACAGCCTATCTCTGGGGCCAACGTCCTGACTTTC. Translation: CATSIRQPISGANVLTF.

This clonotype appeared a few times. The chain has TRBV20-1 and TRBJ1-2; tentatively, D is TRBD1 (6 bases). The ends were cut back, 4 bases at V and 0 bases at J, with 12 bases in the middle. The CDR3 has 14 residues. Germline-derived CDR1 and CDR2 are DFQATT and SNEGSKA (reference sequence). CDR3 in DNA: TGCAGTGCTACTGACAGGAAAGCTAACTATGGCTACACCTTC. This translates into CSATDRKANYGYTF.

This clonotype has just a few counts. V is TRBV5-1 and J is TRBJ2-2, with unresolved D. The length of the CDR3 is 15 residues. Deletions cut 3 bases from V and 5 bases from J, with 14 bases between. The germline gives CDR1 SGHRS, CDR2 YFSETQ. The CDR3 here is CASSSSVLQTGELFF. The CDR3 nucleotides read TGCGCCAGCAGCTCATCGGTGCTCCAAACCGGGGAGCTGTTTTTT.

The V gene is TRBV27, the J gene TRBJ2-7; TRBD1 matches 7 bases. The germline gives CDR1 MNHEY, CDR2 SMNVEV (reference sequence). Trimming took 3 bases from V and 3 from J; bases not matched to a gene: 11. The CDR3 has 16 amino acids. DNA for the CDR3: TGTGCCAGCAGTTTCCTAGTCGGACAGGAAAGCTACGAGCAGTACTTC. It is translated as CASSFLVGQESYEQYF.

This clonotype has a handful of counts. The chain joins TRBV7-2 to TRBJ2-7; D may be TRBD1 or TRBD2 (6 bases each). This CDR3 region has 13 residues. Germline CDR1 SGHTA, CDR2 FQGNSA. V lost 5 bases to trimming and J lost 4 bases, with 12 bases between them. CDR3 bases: TGTGCCAGCAGCCAAGGGGGGAGATACGAGCAGTACTTC. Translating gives CASSQGGRYEQYF.

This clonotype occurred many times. For the CDR3, the DNA is TGTGCCAGCAGGAAACTAGACAGGAACACTGAAGCTTTCTTT. Its translation is CASRKLDRNTEAFF. The chain links TRBV27 to TRBJ1-1; TRBD1 is a possible D gene (5 bases). Trimming shortened V by 6 bases and J by 1 base, and 12 bases separated the two germline ends. The CDR3 contains 14 residues. CDR1 is MNHEY and CDR2 is SMNVEV in the germline V gene (reference sequence).

CDR3 sequence: CASSADRGGPQHF. The CDR3 region has the DNA TGTGCCAGCAGTGCGGACAGGGGGGGGCCCCAGCATTTT. The genes are TRBV12-3 or TRBV12-4 and TRBJ1-5, with 10 positions matching TRBD1. V was pared by 5 bases and J by 9 bases, with 4 bases of the junction left unmatched. CDR3 length: 13 amino acids.

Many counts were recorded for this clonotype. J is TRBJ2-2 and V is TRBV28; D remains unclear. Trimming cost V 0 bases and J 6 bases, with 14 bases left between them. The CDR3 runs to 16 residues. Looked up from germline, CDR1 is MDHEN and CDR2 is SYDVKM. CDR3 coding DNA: TGTGCCAGCAGTTTATGGGCTAGTGGCTTCCCCGGGGAGCTGTTTTTT. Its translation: CASSLWASGFPGELFF.

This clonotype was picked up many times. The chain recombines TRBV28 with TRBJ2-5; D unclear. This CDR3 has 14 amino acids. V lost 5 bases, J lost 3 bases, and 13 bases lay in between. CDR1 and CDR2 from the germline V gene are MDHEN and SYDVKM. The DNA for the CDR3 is TGTGCCAGCAGTCTACTTTCGGAGAAAGAGACCCAGTACTTC. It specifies CASSLLSEKETQYF.

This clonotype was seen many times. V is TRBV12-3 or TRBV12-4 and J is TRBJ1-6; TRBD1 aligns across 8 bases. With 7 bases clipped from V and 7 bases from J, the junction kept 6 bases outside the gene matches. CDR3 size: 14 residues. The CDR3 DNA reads TGTGCCAGCATGGCAGGGGGCCCGAATTCACCCCTCCACTTT. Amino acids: CASMAGGPNSPLHF.

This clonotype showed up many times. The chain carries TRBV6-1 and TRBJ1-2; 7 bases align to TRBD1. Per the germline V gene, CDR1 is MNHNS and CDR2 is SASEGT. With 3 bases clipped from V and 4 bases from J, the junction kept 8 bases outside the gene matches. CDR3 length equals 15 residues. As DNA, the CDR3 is TGTGCCAGCAGTGATACGGGACAGCGTCTCTATGGCTACACCTTC. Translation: CASSDTGQRLYGYTF.

CDR3 sequence: CASSYSQGANYGYTF. CDR3 DNA sequence: TGTGCCAGCAGTTACTCCCAGGGAGCTAACTATGGCTACACCTTC. The rearrangement uses TRBV6-9 and TRBJ1-2, with D maybe TRBD1 (5 bases). Looked up from germline, CDR1 is MNHGY and CDR2 is SVAAGI. V lost 3 bases and J lost 0, with 11 bases in between. This CDR3 is built from 15 residues.

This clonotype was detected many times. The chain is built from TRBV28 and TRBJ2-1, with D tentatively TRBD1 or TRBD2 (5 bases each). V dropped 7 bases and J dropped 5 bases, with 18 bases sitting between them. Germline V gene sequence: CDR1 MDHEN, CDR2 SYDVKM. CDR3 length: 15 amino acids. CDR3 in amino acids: CASNSPGAGHNEQFF. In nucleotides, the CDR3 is TGTGCCAGCAACTCCCCCGGGGCAGGGCACAATGAGCAGTTCTTC.

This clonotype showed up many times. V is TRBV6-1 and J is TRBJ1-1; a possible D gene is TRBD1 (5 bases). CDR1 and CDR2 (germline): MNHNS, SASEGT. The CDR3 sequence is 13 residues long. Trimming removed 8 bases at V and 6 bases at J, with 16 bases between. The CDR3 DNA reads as TGTGCCAGCGGAGGGACCCAGGTCTCTGAAGCTTTCTTT. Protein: CASGGTQVSEAFF.

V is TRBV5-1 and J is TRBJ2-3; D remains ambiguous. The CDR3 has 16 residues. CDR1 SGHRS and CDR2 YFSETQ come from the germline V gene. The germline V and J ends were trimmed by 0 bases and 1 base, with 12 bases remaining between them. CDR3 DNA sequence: TGCGCCAGCAGCTTGGACTGGGTGGCTGGCACAGATACGCAGTATTTT. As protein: CASSLDWVAGTDTQYF. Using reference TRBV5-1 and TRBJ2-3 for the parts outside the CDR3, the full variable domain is KAGVTQTPRYLIKTRGQQVTLSCSPISGHRSVSWYQQTPGQGLQFLFEYFSETQRNKGNFPGRFSGRQFSNSRSEMNVSTLELGDSALYLCASSLDWVAGTDTQYFGPGTRLTVL.

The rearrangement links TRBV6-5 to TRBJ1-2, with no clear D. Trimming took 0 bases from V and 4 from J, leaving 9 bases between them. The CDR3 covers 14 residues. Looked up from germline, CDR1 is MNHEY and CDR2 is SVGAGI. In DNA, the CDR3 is TGTGCCAGCAGTTACTCGAGCCCGTCCTATGGCTACACCTTC. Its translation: CASSYSSPSYGYTF.

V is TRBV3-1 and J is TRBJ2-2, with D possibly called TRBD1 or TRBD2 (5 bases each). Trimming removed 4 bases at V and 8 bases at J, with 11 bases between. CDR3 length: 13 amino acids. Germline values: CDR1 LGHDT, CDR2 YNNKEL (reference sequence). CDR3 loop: CASSPGLIGELFF. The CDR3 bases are TGTGCCAGCAGCCCGGGGCTGATAGGGGAGCTGTTTTTT.

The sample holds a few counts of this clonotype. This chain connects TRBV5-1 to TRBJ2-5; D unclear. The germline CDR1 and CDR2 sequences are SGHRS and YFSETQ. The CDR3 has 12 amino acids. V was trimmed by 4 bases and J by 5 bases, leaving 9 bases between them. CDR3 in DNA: TGCGCCAGCAGCATGCCCGGGGAGACCCAGTACTTC. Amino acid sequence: CASSMPGETQYF.